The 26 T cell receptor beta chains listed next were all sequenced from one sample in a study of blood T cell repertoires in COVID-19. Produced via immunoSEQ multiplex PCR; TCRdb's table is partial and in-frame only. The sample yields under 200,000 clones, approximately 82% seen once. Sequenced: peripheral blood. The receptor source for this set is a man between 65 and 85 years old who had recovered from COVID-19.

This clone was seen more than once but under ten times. DNA for the CDR3: TGTGCCAGCAGCCAAGCGCCACGGGAGTTGGATCCGACAGATACGCAGTATTTT. Translated, it gives CASSQAPRELDPTDTQYF. The V and J genes are TRBV4-2 and TRBJ2-3; a weak D match, TRBD2 (6 bases). From germline, CDR1 is LGHNA and CDR2 YNFKEQ. Trimming removed 1 base at V and 3 bases at J, with 20 bases between. CDR3 size: 18 residues.

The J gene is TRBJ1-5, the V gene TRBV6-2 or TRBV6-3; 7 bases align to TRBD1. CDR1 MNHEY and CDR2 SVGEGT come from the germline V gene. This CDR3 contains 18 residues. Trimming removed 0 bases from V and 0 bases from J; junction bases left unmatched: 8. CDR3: CASSYSQQGVYSNQPQHF. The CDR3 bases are TGTGCCAGCAGTTACTCGCAGCAGGGGGTGTATAGCAATCAGCCCCAGCATTTT.

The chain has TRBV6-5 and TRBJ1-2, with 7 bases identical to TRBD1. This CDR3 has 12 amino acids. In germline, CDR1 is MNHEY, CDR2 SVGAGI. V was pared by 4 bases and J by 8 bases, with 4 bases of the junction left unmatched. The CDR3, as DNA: TGTGCCAGCAGTTCTCCGGGACAGGGCTACACCTTC. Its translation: CASSSPGQGYTF.

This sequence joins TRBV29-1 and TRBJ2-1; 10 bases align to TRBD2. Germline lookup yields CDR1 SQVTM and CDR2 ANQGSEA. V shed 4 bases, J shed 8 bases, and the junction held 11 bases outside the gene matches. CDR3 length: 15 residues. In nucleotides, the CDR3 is TGCAGCGTTGTGGGGGGGTCTAGCGGGAGCGATGAGCAGTTCTTC. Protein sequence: CSVVGGSSGSDEQFF.

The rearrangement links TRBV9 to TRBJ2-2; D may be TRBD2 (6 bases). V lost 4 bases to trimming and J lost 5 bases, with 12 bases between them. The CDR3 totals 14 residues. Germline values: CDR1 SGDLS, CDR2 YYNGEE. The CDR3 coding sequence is TGTGCCAGCAGCCCCCTGGGGGGAACCGGGGAGCTGTTTTTT. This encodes CASSPLGGTGELFF.

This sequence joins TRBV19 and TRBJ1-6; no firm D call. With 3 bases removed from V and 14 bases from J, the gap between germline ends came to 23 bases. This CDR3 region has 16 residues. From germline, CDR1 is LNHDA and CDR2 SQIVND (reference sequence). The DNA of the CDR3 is TGTGCCAGTAGTATTCTGAATTTTGGGTCCGGGAAAGCCCTCCACTTT. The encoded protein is CASSILNFGSGKALHF. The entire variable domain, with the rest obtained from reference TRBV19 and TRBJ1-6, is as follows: DGGITQSPKYLFRKEGQNVTLSCEQNLNHDAMYWYRQDPGQGLRLIYYSQIVNDFQKGDIAEGYSVSREKKESFPLTVTSAQKNPTAFYLCASSILNFGSGKALHFGNGTRLTVT.

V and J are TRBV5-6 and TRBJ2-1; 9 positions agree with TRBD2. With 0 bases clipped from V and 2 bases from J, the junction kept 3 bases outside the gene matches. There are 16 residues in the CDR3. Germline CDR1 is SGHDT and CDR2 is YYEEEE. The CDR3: CASSLGREGPYNEQFF. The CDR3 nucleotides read TGTGCCAGCAGCTTGGGGCGGGAGGGTCCCTACAATGAGCAGTTCTTC.

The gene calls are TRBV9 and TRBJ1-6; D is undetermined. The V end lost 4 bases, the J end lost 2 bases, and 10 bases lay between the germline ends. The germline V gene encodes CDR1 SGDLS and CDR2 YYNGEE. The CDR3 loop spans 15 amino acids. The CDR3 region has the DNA TGTGCCAGCAGCTCCACCGGGACCTATAATTCACCCCTCCACTTT. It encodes CASSSTGTYNSPLHF. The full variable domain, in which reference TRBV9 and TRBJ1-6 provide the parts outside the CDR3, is DSGVTQTPKHLITATGQRVTLRCSPRSGDLSVYWYQQSLDQGLQFLIQYYNGEERAKGNILERFSAQQFPDLHSELNLSSLELGDSALYFCASSSTGTYNSPLHFGNGTRLTVT.

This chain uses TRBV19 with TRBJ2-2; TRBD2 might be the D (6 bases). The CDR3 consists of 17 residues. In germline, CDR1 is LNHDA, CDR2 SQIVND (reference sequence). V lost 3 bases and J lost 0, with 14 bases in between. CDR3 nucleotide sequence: TGTGCCAGTAGTATCGGAGGGATACTCGCGAACACCGGGGAGCTGTTTTTT. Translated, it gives CASSIGGILANTGELFF.

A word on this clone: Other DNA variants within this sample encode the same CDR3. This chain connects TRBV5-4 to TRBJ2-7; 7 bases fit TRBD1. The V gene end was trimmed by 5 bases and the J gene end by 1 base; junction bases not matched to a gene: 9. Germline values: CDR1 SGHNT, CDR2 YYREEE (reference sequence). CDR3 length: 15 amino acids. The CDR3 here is CASSPGQSLSYEQYF. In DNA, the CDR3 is TGTGCCAGCAGTCCGGGACAGTCCCTATCCTACGAGCAGTACTTC.

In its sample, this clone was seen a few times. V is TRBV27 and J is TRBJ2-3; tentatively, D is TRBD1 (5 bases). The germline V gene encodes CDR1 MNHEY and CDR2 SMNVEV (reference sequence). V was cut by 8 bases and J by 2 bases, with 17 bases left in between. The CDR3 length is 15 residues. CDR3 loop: CASWIQGRITDTQYF. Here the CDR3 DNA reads TGTGCCAGCTGGATCCAGGGTAGGATCACAGATACGCAGTATTTT.

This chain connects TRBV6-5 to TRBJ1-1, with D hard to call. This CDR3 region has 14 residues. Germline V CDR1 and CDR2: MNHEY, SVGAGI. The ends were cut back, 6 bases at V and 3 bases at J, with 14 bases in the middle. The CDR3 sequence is CASRRAPRDTEAFF. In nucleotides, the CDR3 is TGTGCCAGCAGGCGAGCCCCGAGGGACACTGAAGCTTTCTTT.

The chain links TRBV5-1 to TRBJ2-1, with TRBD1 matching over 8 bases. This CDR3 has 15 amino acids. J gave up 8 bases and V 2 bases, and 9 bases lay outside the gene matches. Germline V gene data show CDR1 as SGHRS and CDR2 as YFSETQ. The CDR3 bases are TGCGCCAGCAGCTTTTCAGGGGGCGGGGTCGATGAGCAGTTCTTC. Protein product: CASSFSGGGVDEQFF.

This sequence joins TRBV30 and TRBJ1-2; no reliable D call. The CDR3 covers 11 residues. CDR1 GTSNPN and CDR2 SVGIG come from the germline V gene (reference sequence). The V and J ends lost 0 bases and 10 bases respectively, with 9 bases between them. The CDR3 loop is CAWSVTGTYTF. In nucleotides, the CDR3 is TGTGCCTGGAGTGTAACGGGAACCTACACCTTC.

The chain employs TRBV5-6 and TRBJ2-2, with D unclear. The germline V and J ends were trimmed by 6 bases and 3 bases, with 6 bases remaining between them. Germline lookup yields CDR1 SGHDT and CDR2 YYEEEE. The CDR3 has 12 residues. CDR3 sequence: CASTRDTGELFF. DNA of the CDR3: TGTGCCAGCACCCGAGACACCGGGGAGCTGTTTTTT.

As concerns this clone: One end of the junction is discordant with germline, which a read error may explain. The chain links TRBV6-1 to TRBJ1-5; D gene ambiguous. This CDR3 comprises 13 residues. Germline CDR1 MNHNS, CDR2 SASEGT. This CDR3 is CASGDYSNQPQHF. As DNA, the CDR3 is TGTGCCAGCGGTGATTATAGCAATCAGCCCCAGCATTTT.

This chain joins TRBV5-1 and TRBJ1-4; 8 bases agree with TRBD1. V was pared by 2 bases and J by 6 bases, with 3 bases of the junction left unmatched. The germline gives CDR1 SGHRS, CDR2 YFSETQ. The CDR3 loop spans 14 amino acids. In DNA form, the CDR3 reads TGCGCCAGCAGCTTTCAGGGGGCTGATGAAAAACTGTTTTTT. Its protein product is CASSFQGADEKLFF.

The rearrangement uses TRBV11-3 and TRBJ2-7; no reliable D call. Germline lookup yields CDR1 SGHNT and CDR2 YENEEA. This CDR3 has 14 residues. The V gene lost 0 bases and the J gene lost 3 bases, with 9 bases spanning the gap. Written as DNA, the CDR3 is TGTGCCAGCAGCTTAGATGCGAGAAGCTACGAGCAGTACTTC. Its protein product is CASSLDARSYEQYF.

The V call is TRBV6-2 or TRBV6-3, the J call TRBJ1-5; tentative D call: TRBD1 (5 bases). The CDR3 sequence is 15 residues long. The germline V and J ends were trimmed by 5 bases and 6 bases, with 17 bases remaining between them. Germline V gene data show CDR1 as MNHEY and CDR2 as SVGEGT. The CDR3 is CASSQWGTGGQPQHF. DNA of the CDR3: TGTGCCAGCAGTCAATGGGGGACCGGGGGTCAGCCCCAGCATTTT.

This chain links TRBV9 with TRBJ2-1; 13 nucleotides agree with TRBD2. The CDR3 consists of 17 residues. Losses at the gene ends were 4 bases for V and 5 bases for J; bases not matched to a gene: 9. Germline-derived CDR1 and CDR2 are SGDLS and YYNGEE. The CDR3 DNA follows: TGTGCCAGCAGCTCATCCGGGACTAGCGGGATTAACAATGAGCAGTTCTTC. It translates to CASSSSGTSGINNEQFF.

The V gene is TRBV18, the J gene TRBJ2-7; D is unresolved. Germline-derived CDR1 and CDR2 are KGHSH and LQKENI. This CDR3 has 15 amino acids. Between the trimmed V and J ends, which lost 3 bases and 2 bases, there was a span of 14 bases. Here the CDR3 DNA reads TGTGCCAGCTCACCTGTTTCACAGCCAACCTACGAGCAGTACTTC. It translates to CASSPVSQPTYEQYF. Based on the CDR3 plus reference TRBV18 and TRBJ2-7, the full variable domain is NAGVMQNPRHLVRRRGQEARLRCSPMKGHSHVYWYRQLPEEGLKFMVYLQKENIIDESGMPKERFSAEFPKEGPSILRIQQVVRGDSAAYFCASSPVSQPTYEQYFGPGTRLTVT.

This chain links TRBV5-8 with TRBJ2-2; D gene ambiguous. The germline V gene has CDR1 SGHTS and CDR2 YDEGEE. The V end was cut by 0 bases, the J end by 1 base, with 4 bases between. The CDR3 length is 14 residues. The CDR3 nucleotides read TGTGCCAGCAGCTTGGCACAGAACACCGGGGAGCTGTTTTTT. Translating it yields CASSLAQNTGELFF. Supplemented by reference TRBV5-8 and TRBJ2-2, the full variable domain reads EAGVTQSPTHLIKTRGQQATLRCSPISGHTSVYWYQQALGLGLQFLLWYDEGEERNRGNFPPRFSGRQFPNYSSELNVNALELEDSALYLCASSLAQNTGELFFGEGSRLTVL.

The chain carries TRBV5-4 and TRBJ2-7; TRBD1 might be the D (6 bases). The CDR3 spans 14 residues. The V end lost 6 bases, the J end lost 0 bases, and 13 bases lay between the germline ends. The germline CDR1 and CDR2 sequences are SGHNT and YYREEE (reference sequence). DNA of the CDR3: TGTGCCAGCACCCGGGACACCGCCTCCTACGAGCAGTACTTC. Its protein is CASTRDTASYEQYF.

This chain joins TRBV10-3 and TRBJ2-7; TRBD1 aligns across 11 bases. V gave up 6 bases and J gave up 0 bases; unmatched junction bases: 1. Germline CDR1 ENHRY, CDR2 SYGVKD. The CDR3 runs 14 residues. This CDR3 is CAIRGQGDSYEQYF. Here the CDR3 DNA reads TGTGCCATCAGGGGACAGGGGGACTCCTACGAGCAGTACTTC.

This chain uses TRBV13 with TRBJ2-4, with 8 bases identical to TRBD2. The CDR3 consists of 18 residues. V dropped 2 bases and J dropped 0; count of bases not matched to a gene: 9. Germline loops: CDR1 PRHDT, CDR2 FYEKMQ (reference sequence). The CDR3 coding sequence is TGTGCCAGCAGCTTATGGGGTAGCGGGGAACTAGCCAAAAACATTCAGTACTTC. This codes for CASSLWGSGELAKNIQYF.

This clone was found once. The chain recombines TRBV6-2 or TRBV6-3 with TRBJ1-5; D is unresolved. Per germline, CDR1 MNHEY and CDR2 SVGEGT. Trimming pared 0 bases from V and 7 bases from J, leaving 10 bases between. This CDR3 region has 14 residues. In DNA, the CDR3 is TGTGCCAGCAGTTACTCGACACGAAGACAGCCCCAGCATTTT. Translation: CASSYSTRRQPQHF.